These 14 T cell receptor beta chains were all obtained from the same sample, sequenced in a study of identifying expanded T cells in peripheral blood. Generated by immunoSEQ multiplex PCR, the TCRdb table keeps only in-frame clones and is missing some. Of 100,000 to 150,000 clones in the sample, approximately 84% are singletons; the top ten hold approximately 3%. Input material: blood. The source of these receptors is a person aged 18 to 75 in good health.

DNA for the CDR3: TGTGCCAGCAGTGAAGCCCCAAGGAAGTACGAGCAGTACTTC. Amino acids: CASSEAPRKYEQYF. The rearrangement links TRBV6-1 to TRBJ2-5, with D uncertain. The J call is doubtful: the DNA matches TRBJ2-7 better. In germline, CDR1 is MNHNS, CDR2 SASEGT. The CDR3 sequence is 14 residues long.

This clone has more than one count but fewer than ten. The genes are TRBV28 and TRBJ1-1; D perhaps matches TRBD1 (5 bases). There are 11 residues in the CDR3. The V end was cut by 3 bases, the J end by 8 bases, with 7 bases between. Germline CDR1 and CDR2: MDHEN and SYDVKM. This CDR3 reads CASSLGLEAFF. CDR3 DNA sequence: TGTGCCAGCAGTTTGGGGCTAGAAGCTTTCTTT.

This chain joins TRBV2 and TRBJ1-4; D gene unclear. The CDR3 extends over 11 amino acids. Germline CDR1 reads SNHLY; CDR2 reads FYNNEI. V was clipped by 2 bases and J by 10 bases, with 5 bases between them. The chain's CDR3 is CASSEYSKLFF. In nucleotides, the CDR3 is TGTGCCAGCAGTGAATACTCAAAACTGTTTTTT.

This clone was seen only a few times. The chain joins TRBV30 to TRBJ1-1, with D perhaps TRBD1 (5 bases). V dropped 0 bases and J dropped 11 bases, with 16 bases sitting between them. The CDR3 contains 13 residues. Germline CDR1 GTSNPN, CDR2 SVGIG (reference sequence). In DNA form, the CDR3 reads TGTGCCTGGAGTGTAAATGTTGGGACTCCGGCTTTCTTT. It translates to CAWSVNVGTPAFF. The whole variable domain, remainder taken from reference TRBV30 and TRBJ1-1, is SQTIHQWPATLVQPVGSPLSLECTVEGTSNPNLYWYRQAAGRGLQLLFYSVGIGQISSEVPQNLSASRPQDRQFILSSKKLLLSDSGFYLCAWSVNVGTPAFFGQGTRLTVV.

The rearrangement uses TRBV7-9 and TRBJ2-7; D is unresolved. Trimming took 8 bases from V and 6 from J, leaving 20 bases between them. The CDR3 runs to 14 residues. Germline V CDR1 and CDR2: SEHNR, FQNEAQ (reference sequence). CDR3 nucleotide sequence: TGTGCCAGCGGTTCAGGTGCCGCCTTAGGCGAGCAGTACTTC. Protein product: CASGSGAALGEQYF.

The V and J genes are TRBV10-3 and TRBJ2-1; the D is unclear. The V and J ends lost 2 bases and 4 bases respectively, with 6 bases between them. The CDR3 has 13 amino acids. Germline V gene data show CDR1 as ENHRY and CDR2 as SYGVKD. CDR3 sequence (DNA): TGTGCCATCAGTGAGGACCTTTACAATGAGCAGTTCTTC. Translating gives CAISEDLYNEQFF.

DNA of the CDR3: TGTGCCTGGAGCGGGACCCAGTATCAGCCCCAGCATTTT. It translates to CAWSGTQYQPQHF. The chain links TRBV30 to TRBJ1-5; possible D gene TRBD1, 5 bases. From germline, CDR1 is GTSNPN and CDR2 SVGIG (reference sequence). V lost 3 bases to trimming and J lost 5 bases, with 11 bases between them. The CDR3 consists of 13 residues. Full variable domain (rest looked up from reference TRBV30 and TRBJ1-5): SQTIHQWPATLVQPVGSPLSLECTVEGTSNPNLYWYRQAAGRGLQLLFYSVGIGQISSEVPQNLSASRPQDRQFILSSKKLLLSDSGFYLCAWSGTQYQPQHFGDGTRLSIL.

A remark on this clone: The sample has other DNA sequences that encode this CDR3 too. The chain couples TRBV5-1 to TRBJ2-3; D ambiguous. The germline gives CDR1 SGHRS, CDR2 YFSETQ. V lost 2 bases, J lost 1 base, and 5 bases lay in between. This CDR3 contains 13 residues. CDR3 sequence: CASSLEGTDTQYF. CDR3 nucleotides: TGCGCCAGCAGCTTAGAAGGCACAGATACGCAGTATTTT.

This clone was detected only a few times. The DNA for the CDR3 is TGTGCCAGCAGCACTAACTGGGGCTACACCTTC. It codes for CASSTNWGYTF. V usage is TRBV7-9 and J usage is TRBJ1-2, with D unclear. Germline CDR1 reads SEHNR; CDR2 reads FQNEAQ (reference sequence). This CDR3 comprises 11 residues. The V gene lost 5 bases and the J gene lost 8 bases, with 9 bases spanning the gap.

The rearrangement joins TRBV19 to TRBJ1-1; 7 bases align to TRBD1. V lost 10 bases to trimming and J lost 7 bases; unmatched junction nucleotides: 15. Germline V CDR1 and CDR2: LNHDA, SQIVND (reference sequence). This CDR3 contains 14 residues. CDR3 DNA: TGTGCCACCAAACGGGACAGAGTCTACGGTGAAGCTTTCTTT. Its protein product is CATKRDRVYGEAFF.

The chain has TRBV30 and TRBJ1-2; tentative D call: TRBD1 (5 bases). Trimming pared 2 bases from V and 4 bases from J, leaving 14 bases between. The length of the CDR3 is 14 residues. Germline V gene lookup returns CDR1 GTSNPN and CDR2 SVGIG (reference sequence). CDR3 in amino acids: CAWSRQGLIYGYTF. The DNA for the CDR3 is TGTGCCTGGAGTAGGCAGGGCCTTATCTATGGCTACACCTTC.

This chain joins TRBV9 and TRBJ2-1; 7 bases map to TRBD2. The germline CDR1 and CDR2 sequences are SGDLS and YYNGEE. CDR3 length: 15 amino acids. With 0 bases clipped from V and 2 bases from J, the junction kept 2 bases outside the gene matches. Written as DNA, the CDR3 is TGTGCCAGCAGCGTAGGCGGGAGTACCTACAATGAGCAGTTCTTC. It translates to CASSVGGSTYNEQFF.

The V and J genes are TRBV9 and TRBJ1-2, with 8 bases matching TRBD1. CDR1 and CDR2 from the germline V gene are SGDLS and YYNGEE. V lost 6 bases to trimming and J lost 2 bases; unmatched junction nucleotides: 6. This CDR3 spans 14 amino acids. CDR3 amino acids: CASTGQGGNYGYTF. The CDR3 DNA sequence: TGTGCCAGCACAGGACAGGGTGGCAACTATGGCTACACCTTC. Variable domain in full (rest from reference TRBV9 and TRBJ1-2): DSGVTQTPKHLITATGQRVTLRCSPRSGDLSVYWYQQSLDQGLQFLIQYYNGEERAKGNILERFSAQQFPDLHSELNLSSLELGDSALYFCASTGQGGNYGYTFGSGTRLTVV.

The genes are TRBV6-5 and TRBJ2-2, with 10 bases fitting TRBD1. Germline assignment: CDR1 MNHEY and CDR2 SVGAGI. V shed 7 bases and J 7 bases; nucleotides not matched to a gene: 9. This CDR3 is built from 15 residues. The CDR3 protein is CASIWGQGTGGELFF. CDR3 coding DNA: TGTGCCAGCATTTGGGGACAGGGGACCGGCGGGGAGCTGTTTTTT.